The present T cell receptor beta chain was sequenced within a study of blood T cells in healthy people across ages (dated by TCRdb to between 2015 and 2016). Study-level background: In model experiments, roughly one uniquely barcoded TCR beta cDNA molecule per two T cells was captured by template switching. The study measured age-related changes in TCR beta repertoire diversity using deep sequencing normalized with unique cDNA molecular identifiers. The donors were divided into four age groups: young (average roughly 17 years), middle-aged (roughly 40), aged (under 70) and long-lived (about 80). To avoid experimental bias, donors of different ages were spread randomly across the sequencing lanes. For two donors (one aged 18 to 30 and one aged 80 or older), the study analyzed two additional independent replicas of 1 million unique cDNA reads from the same blood draw.

Reading the germline V gene (reference sequence) gives CDR1 DFQATT and CDR2 SNEGSKA. A distance of 14 bases separates the germline ends of V and J, which lose 0 bases and 8 bases respectively. The CDR3, from cysteine to phenylalanine, totals 14 residues. Only the CDR3 DNA is retained, 42 bases long and in frame from the first base. Receptor libraries were prepared by 5' RACE. Sequencing relied on an Illumina HiSeq 2500. A second PCR of roughly 6 to 11 cycles was run with a J-beta primer mix and a sample-barcoded 5' primer. A template-switch 5' adaptor carrying 12 random nucleotides introduced a unique molecular identifier onto each TCR beta cDNA molecule. At least 2.5 million CDR3-containing paired-end reads were obtained from each sample. All of the RNA was converted into first-strand cDNA using the Mint cDNA synthesis kit, with a TRBC-specific oligonucleotide serving as the primer. After uracil-DNA glycosylase treatment, a first 18-cycle PCR used universal primers M1SS and BC2_uni_R on all cDNA. Concerning the study's data processing: For normalization, 1 million high-quality reads were randomly selected from each sample, with every read carrying a distinct molecular identifier. Instead of being binned into consensus sequences, reads with shared molecular identifiers were discarded. MiTCR, run with a Q25 quality threshold and the strictest error-elimination algorithm, handled CDR3 identification, clonotype clustering and error correction. Lower-bound total TCR beta diversity was estimated with a nonparametric unseen species model using Euler transformation. TCRdb reanalyzed the raw reads on its own, using fastp at Q25 for trimming and MiXCR for clone calling, and kept in-frame beta chains. Under each unique CDR3 protein, matching rows form one entry showing the most common genes and DNA. In this record, the V and J calls reflect TCRdb's handling and not the investigators' own analysis. The sample table records roughly 1.5 million distinct CDR3 sequences; 42% of these occur just once. The ten largest account for over 3.5% of the sample.

The 35 to 40 donors, aged roughly 6 to 100 years, were systemically healthy Caucasian individuals from Russia. Ten milliliters of peripheral blood were drawn from each donor into EDTA-treated Vacutainer tubes. Ficoll-Paque density-gradient centrifugation was used to isolate PBMCs, with at least 6.5 million per sample. Total RNA, at least 5 micrograms per sample, was extracted from PBMCs with Trizol reagent. The percentages of naive CD45RAhigh/CD27high T cells were determined by flow cytometry on a PBMC aliquot from every donor. The investigation overall reported the following: Observed TCR beta diversity per million T cells fell roughly linearly with age, and a significant reduction was already apparent by age roughly 40. Because the CMV infection status of the donors was unknown, age-related changes in expanded clonotypes may potentially have been confounded. There was a strong correlation between observed TCR beta diversity and the percentage of naive T cells measured by flow cytometry. Compared with the aged group, the long-lived group had more naive CD4+ T cells, fewer expanded clones and increased TCR diversity, a pattern suggesting age selection. Because profiling used bulk unsorted PBMCs, naive and antigen-experienced compartments could not be compared conclusively. Estimates of total diversity based on one million sequenced T cells were considered lower bounds and underestimates.

Note on this clonotype: Its binding antigen is unknown. No qualities accompany the bases; no much larger clone lies one base away.

Sequenced sample: blood. This clonotype originated in a woman under 30 in good health. The V and J segments used are TRBV20-1 and TRBJ2-1; there is no confident call for the D gene. The CDR3 in this case is CSARERTQEDEQFF. The sequence in DNA is TGCAGTGCTAGAGAAAGGACCCAAGAGGATGAGCAGTTCTTC.